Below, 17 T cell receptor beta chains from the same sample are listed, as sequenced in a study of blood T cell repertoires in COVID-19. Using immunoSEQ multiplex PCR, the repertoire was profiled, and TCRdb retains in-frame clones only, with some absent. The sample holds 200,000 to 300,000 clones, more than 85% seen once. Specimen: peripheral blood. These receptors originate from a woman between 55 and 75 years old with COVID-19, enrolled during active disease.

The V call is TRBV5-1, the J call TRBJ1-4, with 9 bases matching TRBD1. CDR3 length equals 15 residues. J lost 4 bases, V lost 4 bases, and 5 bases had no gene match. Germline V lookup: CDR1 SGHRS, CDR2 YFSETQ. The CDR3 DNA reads TGCGCCAGCAGCCGAGGACAGGGGAATAATGAAAAACTGTTTTTT. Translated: CASSRGQGNNEKLFF.

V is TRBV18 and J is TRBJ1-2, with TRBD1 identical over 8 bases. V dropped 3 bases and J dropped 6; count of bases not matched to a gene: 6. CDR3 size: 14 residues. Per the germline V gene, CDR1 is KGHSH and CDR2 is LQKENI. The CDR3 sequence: CASSPSNRGDGYTF. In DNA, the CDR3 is TGTGCCAGCTCACCGTCCAACAGGGGGGATGGCTACACCTTC.

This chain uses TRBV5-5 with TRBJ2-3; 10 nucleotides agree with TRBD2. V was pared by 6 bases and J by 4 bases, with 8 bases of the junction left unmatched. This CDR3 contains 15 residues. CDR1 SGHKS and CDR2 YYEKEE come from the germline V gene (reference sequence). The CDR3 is CASNRLAGFSDTQYF. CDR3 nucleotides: TGTGCCAGCAACCGACTAGCGGGTTTCTCAGATACGCAGTATTTT.

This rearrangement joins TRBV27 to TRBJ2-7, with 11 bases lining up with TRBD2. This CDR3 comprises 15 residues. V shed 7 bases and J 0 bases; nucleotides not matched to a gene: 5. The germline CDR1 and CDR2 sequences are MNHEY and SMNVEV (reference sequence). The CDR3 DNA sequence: TGTGCCAGCACCCCTAGCGGGGGGCTCTCCTACGAGCAGTACTTC. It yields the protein CASTPSGGLSYEQYF.

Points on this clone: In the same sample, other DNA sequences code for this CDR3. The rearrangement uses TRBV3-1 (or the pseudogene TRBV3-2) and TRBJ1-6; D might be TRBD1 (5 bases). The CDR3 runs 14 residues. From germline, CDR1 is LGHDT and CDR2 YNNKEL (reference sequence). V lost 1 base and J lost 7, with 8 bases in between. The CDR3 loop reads CASSQVRGNSPLHF. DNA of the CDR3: TGTGCCAGCAGCCAAGTCCGGGGGAATTCACCCCTCCACTTT.

The CDR3 reads CASSPGQGDYEQYF. In nucleotides, the CDR3 is TGTGCCAGCTCACCCGGACAGGGGGACTACGAGCAGTACTTC. The rearrangement joins TRBV18 to TRBJ2-7, with 10 positions matching TRBD1. This CDR3 has 14 amino acids. Germline V gene lookup returns CDR1 KGHSH and CDR2 LQKENI. Unmatched junction bases numbered 2, after V lost 3 bases and J lost 3 bases.

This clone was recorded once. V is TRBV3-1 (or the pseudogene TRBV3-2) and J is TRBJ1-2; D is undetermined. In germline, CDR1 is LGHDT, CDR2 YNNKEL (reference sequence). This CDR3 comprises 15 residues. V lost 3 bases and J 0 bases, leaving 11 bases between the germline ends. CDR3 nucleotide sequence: TGTGCCAGCAGCCATCTCGGGAATGCTAACTATGGCTACACCTTC. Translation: CASSHLGNANYGYTF.

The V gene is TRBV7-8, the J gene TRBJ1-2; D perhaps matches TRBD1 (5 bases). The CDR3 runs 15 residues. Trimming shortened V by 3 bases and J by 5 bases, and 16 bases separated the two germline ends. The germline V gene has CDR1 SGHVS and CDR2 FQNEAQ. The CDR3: CASSFALGQMYGYTF. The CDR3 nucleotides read TGTGCCAGCAGCTTCGCCCTGGGGCAGATGTATGGCTACACCTTC.

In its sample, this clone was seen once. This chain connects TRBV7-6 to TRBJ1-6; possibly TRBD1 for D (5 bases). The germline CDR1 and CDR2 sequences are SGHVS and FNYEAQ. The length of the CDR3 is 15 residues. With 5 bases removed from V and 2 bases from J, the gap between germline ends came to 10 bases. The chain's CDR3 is CASSVRETYNSPLHF. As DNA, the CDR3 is TGTGCCAGCAGCGTCAGGGAAACCTATAATTCACCCCTCCACTTT.

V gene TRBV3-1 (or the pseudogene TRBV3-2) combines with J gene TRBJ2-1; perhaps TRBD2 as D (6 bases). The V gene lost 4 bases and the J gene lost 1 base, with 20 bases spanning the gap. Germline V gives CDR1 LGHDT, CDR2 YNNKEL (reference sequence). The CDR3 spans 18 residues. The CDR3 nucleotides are TGTGCCAGCAGCCCCCGGGTGGGAGGCGCCCTTTCCTACAATGAGCAGTTCTTC. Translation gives CASSPRVGGALSYNEQFF.

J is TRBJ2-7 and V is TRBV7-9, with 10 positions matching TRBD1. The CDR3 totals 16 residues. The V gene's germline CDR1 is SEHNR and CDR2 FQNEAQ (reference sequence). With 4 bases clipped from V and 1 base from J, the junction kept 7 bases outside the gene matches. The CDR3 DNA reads TGTGCCAGCAGCTCTCCCCCGGGACAGGGGTCCTACGAGCAGTACTTC. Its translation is CASSSPPGQGSYEQYF.

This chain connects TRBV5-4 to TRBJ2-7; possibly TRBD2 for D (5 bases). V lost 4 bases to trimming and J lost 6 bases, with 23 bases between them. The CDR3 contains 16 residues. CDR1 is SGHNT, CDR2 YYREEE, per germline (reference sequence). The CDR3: CASSPRRSSGVGEQYF. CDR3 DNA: TGTGCCAGCAGCCCCCGTCGGTCGTCCGGGGTTGGCGAGCAGTACTTC. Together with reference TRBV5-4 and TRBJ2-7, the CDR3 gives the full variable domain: ETGVTQSPTHLIKTRGQQVTLRCSSQSGHNTVSWYQQALGQGPQFIFQYYREEENGRGNFPPRFSGLQFPNYSSELNVNALELDDSALYLCASSPRRSSGVGEQYFGPGTRLTVT.

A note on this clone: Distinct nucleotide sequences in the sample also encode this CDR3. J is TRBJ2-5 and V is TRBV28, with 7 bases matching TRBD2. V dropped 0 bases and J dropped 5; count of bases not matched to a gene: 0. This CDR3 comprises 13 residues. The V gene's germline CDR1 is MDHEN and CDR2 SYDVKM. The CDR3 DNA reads TGTGCCAGCAGTTTATGGGGGGGGGAGACCCAGTACTTC. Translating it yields CASSLWGGETQYF.

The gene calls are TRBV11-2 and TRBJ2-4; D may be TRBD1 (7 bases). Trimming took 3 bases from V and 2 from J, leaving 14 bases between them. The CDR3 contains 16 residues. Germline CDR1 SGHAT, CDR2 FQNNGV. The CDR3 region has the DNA TGTGCCAGCAGCTTCGGGAGACAGGGTTCCAAAAACATTCAGTACTTC. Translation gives CASSFGRQGSKNIQYF.

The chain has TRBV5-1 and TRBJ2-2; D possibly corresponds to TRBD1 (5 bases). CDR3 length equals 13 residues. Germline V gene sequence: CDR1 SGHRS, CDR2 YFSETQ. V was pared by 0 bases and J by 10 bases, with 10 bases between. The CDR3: CASSLGPREELFF. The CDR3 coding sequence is TGCGCCAGCAGCTTGGGCCCCAGGGAGGAGCTGTTTTTT.

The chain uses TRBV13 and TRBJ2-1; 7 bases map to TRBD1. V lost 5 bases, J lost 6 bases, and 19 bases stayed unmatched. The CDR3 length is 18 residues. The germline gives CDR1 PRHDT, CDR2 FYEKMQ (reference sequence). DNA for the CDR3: TGTGCCAGCAGCCCAAGAATACTCCGGGACAGACAAACCAATGAGCAGTTCTTC. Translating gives CASSPRILRDRQTNEQFF.

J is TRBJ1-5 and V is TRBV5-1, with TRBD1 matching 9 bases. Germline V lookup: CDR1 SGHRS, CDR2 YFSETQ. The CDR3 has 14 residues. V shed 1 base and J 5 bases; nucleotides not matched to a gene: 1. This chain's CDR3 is CASSLRQGDQPQHF. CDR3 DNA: TGCGCCAGCAGCTTGAGACAGGGGGATCAGCCCCAGCATTTT.